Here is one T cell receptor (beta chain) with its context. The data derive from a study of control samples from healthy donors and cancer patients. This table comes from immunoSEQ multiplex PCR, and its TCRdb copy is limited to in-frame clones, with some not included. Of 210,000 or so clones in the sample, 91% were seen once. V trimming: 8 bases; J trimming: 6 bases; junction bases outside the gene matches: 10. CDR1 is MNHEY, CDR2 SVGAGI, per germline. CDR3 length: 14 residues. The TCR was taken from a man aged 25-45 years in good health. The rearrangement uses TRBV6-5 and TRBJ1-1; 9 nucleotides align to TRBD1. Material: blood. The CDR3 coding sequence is TGTGCCAGCCATTGGGACAGGGTCTTTCCTGAAGCTTTCTTT. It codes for CASHWDRVFPEAFF.